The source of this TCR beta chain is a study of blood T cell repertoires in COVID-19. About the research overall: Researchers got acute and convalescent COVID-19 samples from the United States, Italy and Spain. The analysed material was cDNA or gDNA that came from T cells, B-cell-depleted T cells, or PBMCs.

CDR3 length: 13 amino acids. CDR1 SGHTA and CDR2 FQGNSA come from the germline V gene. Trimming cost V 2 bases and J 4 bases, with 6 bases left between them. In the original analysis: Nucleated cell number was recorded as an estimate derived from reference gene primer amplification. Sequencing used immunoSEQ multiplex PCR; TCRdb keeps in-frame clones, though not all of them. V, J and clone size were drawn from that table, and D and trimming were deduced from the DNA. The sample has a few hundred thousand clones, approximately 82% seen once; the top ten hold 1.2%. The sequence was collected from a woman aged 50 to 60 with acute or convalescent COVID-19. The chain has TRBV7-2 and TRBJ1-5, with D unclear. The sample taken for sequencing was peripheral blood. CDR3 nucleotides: TGTGCCAGCAGCTTAAAGACAAATCAGCCCCAGCATTTT. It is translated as CASSLKTNQPQHF.